Here is one T cell receptor (beta chain) with its context. Its antigen is unknown. Here immunoSEQ multiplex PCR was the method, and the copy in TCRdb shows in-frame clones only, minus some. The table includes around 190,000 clones, 80% to 85% detected once. This CDR3 has 14 residues. V gave up 5 bases and J gave up 3 bases, with 14 bases separating them. Germline V gives CDR1 PRHDT, CDR2 FYEKMQ (reference sequence). This entry belongs to a study of cytomegalovirus exposure and HLA in healthy donors. Study outcomes and limitations: Most TCR sequences were rare, but some public TCRs occurred in many donors. A list of 150 or so TCR beta chains associated with cytomegalovirus was given.

The approximately 120-subject validation cohort, separate from the roughly 700-subject first cohort, included the donors. The V gene is TRBV13, the J gene TRBJ2-7; maybe TRBD1 (5 bases). The source is a woman aged 30 to 39 in good health and CMV-seronegative. Source material: PBMCs. DNA for the CDR3: TGTGCCAGCAGCCCGTTTGGGGCCGGCTACGAGCAGTACTTC. Amino acids: CASSPFGAGYEQYF.